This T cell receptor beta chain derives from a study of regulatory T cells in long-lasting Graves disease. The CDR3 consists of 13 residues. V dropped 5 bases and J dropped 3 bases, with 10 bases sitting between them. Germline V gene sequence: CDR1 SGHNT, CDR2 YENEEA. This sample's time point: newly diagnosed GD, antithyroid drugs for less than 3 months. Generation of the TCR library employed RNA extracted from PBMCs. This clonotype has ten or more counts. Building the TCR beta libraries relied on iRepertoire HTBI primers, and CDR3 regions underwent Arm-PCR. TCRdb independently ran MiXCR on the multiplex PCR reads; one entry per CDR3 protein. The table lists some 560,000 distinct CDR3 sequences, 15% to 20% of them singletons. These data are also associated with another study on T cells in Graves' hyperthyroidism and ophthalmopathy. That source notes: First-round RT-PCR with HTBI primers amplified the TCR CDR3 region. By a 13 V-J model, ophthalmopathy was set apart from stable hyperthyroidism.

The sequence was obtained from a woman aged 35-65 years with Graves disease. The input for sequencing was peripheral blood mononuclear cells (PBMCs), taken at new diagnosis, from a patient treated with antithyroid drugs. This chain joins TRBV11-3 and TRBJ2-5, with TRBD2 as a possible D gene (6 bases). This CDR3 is CASSAGPEETQYF. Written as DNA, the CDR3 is TGTGCCAGCAGCGCGGGACCTGAAGAGACCCAGTACTTC.